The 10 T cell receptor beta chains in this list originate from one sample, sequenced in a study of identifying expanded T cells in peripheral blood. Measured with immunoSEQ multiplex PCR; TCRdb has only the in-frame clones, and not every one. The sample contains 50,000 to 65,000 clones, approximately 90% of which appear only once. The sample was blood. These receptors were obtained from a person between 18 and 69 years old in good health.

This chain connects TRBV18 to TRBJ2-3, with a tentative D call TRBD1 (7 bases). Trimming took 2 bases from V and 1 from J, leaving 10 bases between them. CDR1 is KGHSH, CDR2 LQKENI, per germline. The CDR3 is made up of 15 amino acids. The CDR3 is CASSPRRGRTDTQYF. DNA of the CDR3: TGTGCCAGCTCACCAAGGAGGGGGCGCACAGATACGCAGTATTTT.

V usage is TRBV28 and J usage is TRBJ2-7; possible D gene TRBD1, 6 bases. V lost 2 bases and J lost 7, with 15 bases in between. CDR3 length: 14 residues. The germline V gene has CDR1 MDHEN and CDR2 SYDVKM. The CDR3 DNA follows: TGTGCCAGCAGTTTACCTAACAGGGTAACTGAGCAGTACTTC. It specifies CASSLPNRVTEQYF.

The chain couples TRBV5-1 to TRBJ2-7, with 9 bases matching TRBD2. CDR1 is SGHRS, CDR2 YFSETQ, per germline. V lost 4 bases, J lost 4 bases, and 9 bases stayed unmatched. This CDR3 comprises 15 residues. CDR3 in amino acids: CASSAGLAGTYEQYF. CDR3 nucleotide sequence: TGCGCCAGCAGCGCGGGGCTAGCGGGGACATACGAGCAGTACTTC.

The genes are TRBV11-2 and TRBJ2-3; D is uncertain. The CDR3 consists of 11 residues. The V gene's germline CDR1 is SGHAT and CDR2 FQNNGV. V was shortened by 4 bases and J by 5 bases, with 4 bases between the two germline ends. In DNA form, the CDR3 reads TGTGCCAGCAGCTCGGTAGATACGCAGTATTTT. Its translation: CASSSVDTQYF.

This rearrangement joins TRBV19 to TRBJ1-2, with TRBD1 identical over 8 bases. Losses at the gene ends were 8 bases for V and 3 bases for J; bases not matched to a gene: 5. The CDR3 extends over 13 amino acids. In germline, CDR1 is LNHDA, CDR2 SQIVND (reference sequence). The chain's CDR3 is CASGWDRYYGYTF. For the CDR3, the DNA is TGTGCCAGTGGTTGGGACAGGTACTATGGCTACACCTTC.

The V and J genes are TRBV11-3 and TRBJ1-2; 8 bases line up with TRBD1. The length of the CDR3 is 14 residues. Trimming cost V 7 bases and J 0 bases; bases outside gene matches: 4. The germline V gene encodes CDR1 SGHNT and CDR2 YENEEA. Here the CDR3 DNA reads TGTGCCAGCAAAGACAGGGGCGCTAACTATGGCTACACCTTC. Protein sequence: CASKDRGANYGYTF.

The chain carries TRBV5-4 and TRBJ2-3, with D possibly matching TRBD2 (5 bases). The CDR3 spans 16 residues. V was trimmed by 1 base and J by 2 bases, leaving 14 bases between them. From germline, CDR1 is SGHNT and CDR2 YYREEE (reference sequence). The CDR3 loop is CASSLRSGASTDTQYF. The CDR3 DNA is TGTGCCAGCAGCTTGAGAAGCGGTGCCTCCACAGATACGCAGTATTTT.

The CDR3 DNA sequence: TGTGCCAGCAGCTTAAGTTTCCTCTACGAGCAGTACTTC. This codes for CASSLSFLYEQYF. The chain combines TRBV7-8 with TRBJ2-7; no clear D gene. The CDR3 totals 13 residues. From germline, CDR1 is SGHVS and CDR2 FQNEAQ. With 2 bases removed from V and 3 bases from J, the gap between germline ends came to 8 bases.

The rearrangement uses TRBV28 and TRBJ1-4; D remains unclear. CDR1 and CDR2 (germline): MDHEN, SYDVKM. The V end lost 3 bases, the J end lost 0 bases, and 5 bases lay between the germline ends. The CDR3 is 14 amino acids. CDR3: CASSFIATNEKLFF. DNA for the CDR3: TGTGCCAGCAGTTTTATTGCAACTAATGAAAAACTGTTTTTT.

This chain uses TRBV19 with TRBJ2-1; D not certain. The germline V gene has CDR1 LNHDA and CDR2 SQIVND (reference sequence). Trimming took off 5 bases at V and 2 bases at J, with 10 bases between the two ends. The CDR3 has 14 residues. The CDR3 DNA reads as TGTGCCAGTAGTGTTTCGACAACCTACAATGAGCAGTTCTTC. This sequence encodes CASSVSTTYNEQFF.